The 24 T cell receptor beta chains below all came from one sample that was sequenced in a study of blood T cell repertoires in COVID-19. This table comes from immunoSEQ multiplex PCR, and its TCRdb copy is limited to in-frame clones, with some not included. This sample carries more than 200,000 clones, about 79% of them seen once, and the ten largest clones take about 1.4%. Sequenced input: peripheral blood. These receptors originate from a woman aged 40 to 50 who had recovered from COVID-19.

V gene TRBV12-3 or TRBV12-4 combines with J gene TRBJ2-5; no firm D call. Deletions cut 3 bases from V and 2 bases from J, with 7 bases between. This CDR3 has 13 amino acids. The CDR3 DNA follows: TGTGCCAGCAGTTTTTCCTTACAAGAGACCCAGTACTTC. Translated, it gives CASSFSLQETQYF.

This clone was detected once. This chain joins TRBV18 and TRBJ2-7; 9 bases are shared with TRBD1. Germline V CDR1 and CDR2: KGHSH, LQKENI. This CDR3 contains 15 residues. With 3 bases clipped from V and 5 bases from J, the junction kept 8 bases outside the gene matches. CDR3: CASSPGQGYTHEQYF. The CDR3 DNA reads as TGTGCCAGCTCACCCGGACAGGGGTATACTCACGAGCAGTACTTC.

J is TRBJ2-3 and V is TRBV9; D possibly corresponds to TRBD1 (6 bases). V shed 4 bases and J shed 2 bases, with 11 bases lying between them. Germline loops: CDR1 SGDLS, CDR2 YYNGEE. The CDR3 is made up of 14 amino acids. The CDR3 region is CASSKTGTTDTQYF. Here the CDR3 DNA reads TGTGCCAGCAGCAAAACAGGGACCACAGATACGCAGTATTTT.

The CDR3 loop is CASSLLGEPPGGYTF. CDR3 in DNA: TGTGCCAGCAGTTTATTAGGGGAACCCCCTGGGGGCTACACCTTC. The chain combines TRBV28 with TRBJ1-2; D is perhaps TRBD1 (5 bases). Germline CDR1 is MDHEN and CDR2 is SYDVKM. The CDR3 contains 15 residues. The V end lost 1 base, the J end lost 8 bases, and 17 bases lay between the germline ends.

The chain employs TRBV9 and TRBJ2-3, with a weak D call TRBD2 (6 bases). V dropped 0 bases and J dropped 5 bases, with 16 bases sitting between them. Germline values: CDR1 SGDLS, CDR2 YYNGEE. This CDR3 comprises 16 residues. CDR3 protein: CASSVATGGVLDTQYF. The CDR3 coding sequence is TGTGCCAGCAGCGTAGCTACTGGCGGGGTGTTAGATACGCAGTATTTT.

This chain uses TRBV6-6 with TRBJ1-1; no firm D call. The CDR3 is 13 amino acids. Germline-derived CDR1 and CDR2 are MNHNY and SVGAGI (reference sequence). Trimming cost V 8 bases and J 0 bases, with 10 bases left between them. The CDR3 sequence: CASGETMNTEAFF. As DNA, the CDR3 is TGTGCCAGCGGGGAGACAATGAACACTGAAGCTTTCTTT.

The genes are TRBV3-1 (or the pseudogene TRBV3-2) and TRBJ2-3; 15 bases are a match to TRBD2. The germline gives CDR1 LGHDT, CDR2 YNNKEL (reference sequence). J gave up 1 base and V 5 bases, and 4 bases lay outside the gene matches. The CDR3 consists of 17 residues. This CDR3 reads CASSNGLAGGGTDTQYF. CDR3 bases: TGTGCCAGCAGCAACGGACTAGCGGGGGGGGGCACAGATACGCAGTATTTT.

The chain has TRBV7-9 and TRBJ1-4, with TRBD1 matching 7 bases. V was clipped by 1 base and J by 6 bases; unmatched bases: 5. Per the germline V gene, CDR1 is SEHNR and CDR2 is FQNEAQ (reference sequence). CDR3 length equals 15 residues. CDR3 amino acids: CASSLGAGGHEKLFF. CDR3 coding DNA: TGTGCCAGCAGCTTAGGGGCAGGGGGGCATGAAAAACTGTTTTTT.

The CDR3 spells CASSLVQSVAGELFF. CDR3 DNA: TGCGCCAGCAGCTTGGTCCAGTCCGTCGCCGGGGAGCTGTTTTTT. The chain employs TRBV5-1 and TRBJ2-2; D is unclear. The CDR3 runs 15 residues. Per the germline V gene, CDR1 is SGHRS and CDR2 is YFSETQ. Between the trimmed V and J ends, which lost 0 bases and 6 bases, there was a span of 12 bases. The entire variable domain, with the rest obtained from reference TRBV5-1 and TRBJ2-2, is as follows: KAGVTQTPRYLIKTRGQQVTLSCSPISGHRSVSWYQQTPGQGLQFLFEYFSETQRNKGNFPGRFSGRQFSNSRSEMNVSTLELGDSALYLCASSLVQSVAGELFFGEGSRLTVL.

CDR3 sequence reads: CASRELGGTGTGELFF. The CDR3 nucleotides read TGTGCCAGCAGGGAATTGGGGGGGACGGGTACCGGGGAGCTGTTTTTT. The V gene is TRBV27, the J gene TRBJ2-2, with 7 bases lining up with TRBD2. Unmatched junction bases numbered 12, after V lost 6 bases and J lost 5 bases. From germline, CDR1 is MNHEY and CDR2 SMNVEV (reference sequence). The CDR3 totals 16 residues.

The CDR3 nucleotides read TGTGCCAGCAGCTTCGGTCGGGGGGAGACAGATACGCAGTATTTT. It specifies CASSFGRGETDTQYF. The chain couples TRBV11-3 to TRBJ2-3, with 7 bases that match TRBD2. This CDR3 has 15 residues. V trimming: 3 bases; J trimming: 3 bases; junction bases outside the gene matches: 6. Germline loops: CDR1 SGHNT, CDR2 YENEEA.

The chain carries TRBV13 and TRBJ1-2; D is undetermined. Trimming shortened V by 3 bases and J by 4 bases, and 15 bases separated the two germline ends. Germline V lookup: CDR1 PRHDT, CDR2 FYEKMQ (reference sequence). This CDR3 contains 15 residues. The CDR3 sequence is CASSLISGITYGYTF. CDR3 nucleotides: TGTGCCAGCAGCTTGATTTCCGGGATAACCTATGGCTACACCTTC.

CDR3 bases: TGCAGCGTTGATCTGTCAGGGGGAGAGACCCAGTACTTC. Its translation: CSVDLSGGETQYF. The V and J genes are TRBV29-1 and TRBJ2-5; 7 bases map to TRBD1. J was trimmed by 4 bases and V by 3 bases; bases with no gene match: 5. The CDR3 covers 13 residues. Per germline, CDR1 SQVTM and CDR2 ANQGSEA.

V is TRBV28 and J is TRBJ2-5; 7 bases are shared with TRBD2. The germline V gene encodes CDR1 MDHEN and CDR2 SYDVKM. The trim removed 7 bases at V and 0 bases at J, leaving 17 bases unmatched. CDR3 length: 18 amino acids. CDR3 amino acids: CASKRGSLSGGYQETQYF. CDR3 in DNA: TGTGCCAGCAAGCGGGGCAGTTTGTCCGGGGGGTACCAAGAGACCCAGTACTTC.

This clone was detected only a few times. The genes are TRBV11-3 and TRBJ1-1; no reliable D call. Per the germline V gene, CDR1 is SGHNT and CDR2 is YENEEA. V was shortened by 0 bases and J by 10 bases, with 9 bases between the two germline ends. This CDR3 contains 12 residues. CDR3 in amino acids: CASSLDVFGAFF. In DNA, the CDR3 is TGTGCCAGCAGCTTAGATGTCTTCGGAGCTTTCTTT.

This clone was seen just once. Written as DNA, the CDR3 is TGTGCCAGCAGCCTAGAAACTCCAGGGGAATACCAAGAGACCCAGTACTTC. Translation gives CASSLETPGEYQETQYF. The chain joins TRBV9 to TRBJ2-5, with D tentatively TRBD1 (6 bases). V dropped 4 bases and J dropped 0 bases, with 19 bases sitting between them. This CDR3 comprises 17 residues. The germline gives CDR1 SGDLS, CDR2 YYNGEE. The whole variable domain, filled in from reference TRBV9 and TRBJ2-5, reads DSGVTQTPKHLITATGQRVTLRCSPRSGDLSVYWYQQSLDQGLQFLIQYYNGEERAKGNILERFSAQQFPDLHSELNLSSLELGDSALYFCASSLETPGEYQETQYFGPGTRLLVL.

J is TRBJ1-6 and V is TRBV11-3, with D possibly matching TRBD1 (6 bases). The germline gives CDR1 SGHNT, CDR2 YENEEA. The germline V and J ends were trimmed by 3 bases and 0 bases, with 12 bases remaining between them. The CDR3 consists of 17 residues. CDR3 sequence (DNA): TGTGCCAGCAGCTTCTGGACAGTGAGCTCCTATAATTCACCCCTCCACTTT. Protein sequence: CASSFWTVSSYNSPLHF. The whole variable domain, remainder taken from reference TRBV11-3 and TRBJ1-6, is EAGVVQSPRYKIIEKKQPVAFWCNPISGHNTLYWYLQNLGQGPELLIRYENEEAVDDSQLPKDRFSAERLKGVDSTLKIQPAELGDSAVYLCASSFWTVSSYNSPLHFGNGTRLTVT.

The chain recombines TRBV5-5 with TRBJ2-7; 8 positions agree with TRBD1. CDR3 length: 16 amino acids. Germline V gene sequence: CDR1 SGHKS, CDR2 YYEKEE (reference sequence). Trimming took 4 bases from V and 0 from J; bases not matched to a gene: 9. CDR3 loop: CASSQGADRSSYEQYF. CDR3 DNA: TGTGCCAGCAGCCAGGGGGCGGACAGGAGCTCCTACGAGCAGTACTTC.

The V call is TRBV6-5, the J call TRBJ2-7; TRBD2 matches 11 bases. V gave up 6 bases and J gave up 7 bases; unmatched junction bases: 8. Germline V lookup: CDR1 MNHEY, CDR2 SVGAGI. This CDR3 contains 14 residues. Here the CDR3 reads CASSRGTSGLEQYF. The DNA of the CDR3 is TGTGCCAGCAGCCGAGGGACTAGCGGCCTGGAGCAGTACTTC.

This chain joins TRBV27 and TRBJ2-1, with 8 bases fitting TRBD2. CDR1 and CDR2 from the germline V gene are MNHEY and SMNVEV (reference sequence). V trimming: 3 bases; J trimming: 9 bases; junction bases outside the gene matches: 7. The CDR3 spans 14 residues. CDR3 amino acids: CASSFGSGGGEQFF. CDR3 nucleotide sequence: TGTGCCAGCAGTTTCGGAAGCGGGGGAGGTGAGCAGTTCTTC.

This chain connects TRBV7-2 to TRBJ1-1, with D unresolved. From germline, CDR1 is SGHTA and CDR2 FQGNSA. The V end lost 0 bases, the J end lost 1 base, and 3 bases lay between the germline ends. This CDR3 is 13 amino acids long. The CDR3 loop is CASSLARNTEAFF. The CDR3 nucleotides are TGTGCCAGCAGCTTAGCGAGGAACACTGAAGCTTTCTTT.

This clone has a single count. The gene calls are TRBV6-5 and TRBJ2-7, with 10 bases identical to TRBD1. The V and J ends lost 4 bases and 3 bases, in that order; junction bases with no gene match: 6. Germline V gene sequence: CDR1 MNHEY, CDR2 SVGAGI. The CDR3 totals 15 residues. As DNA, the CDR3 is TGTGCCAGCAGTTCGCTAAGGACAGGGGGCTACGAGCAGTACTTC. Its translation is CASSSLRTGGYEQYF.

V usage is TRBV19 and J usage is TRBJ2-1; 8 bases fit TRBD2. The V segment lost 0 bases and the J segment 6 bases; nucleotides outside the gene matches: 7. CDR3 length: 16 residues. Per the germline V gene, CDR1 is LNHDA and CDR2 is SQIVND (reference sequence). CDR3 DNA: TGTGCCAGTAGTATAGAGTCGGGGGGGCCTTTCAATGAGCAGTTCTTC. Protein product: CASSIESGGPFNEQFF. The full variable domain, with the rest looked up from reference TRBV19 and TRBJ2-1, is DGGITQSPKYLFRKEGQNVTLSCEQNLNHDAMYWYRQDPGQGLRLIYYSQIVNDFQKGDIAEGYSVSREKKESFPLTVTSAQKNPTAFYLCASSIESGGPFNEQFFGPGTRLTVL.

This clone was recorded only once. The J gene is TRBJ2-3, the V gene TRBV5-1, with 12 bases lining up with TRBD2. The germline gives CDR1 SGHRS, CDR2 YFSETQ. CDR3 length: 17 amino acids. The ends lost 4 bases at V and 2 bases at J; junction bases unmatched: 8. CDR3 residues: CASSATSGGPITDTQYF. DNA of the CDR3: TGCGCCAGCAGCGCCACTAGCGGGGGGCCGATCACAGATACGCAGTATTTT.